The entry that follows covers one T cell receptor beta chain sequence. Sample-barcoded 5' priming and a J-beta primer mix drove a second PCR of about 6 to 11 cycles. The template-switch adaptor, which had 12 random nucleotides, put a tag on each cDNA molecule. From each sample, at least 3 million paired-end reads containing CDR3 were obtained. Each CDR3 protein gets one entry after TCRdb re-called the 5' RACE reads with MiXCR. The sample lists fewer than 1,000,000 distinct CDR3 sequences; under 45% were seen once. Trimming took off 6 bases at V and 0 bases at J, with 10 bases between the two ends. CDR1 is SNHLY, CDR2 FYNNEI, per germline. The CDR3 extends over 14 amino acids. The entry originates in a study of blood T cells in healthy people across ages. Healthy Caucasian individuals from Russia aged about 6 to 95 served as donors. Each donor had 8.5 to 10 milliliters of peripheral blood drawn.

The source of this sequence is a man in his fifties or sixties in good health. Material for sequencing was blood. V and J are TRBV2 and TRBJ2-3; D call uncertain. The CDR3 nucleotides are TGTGCCAGCAGGATTTTACTTAGCACAGATACGCAGTATTTT. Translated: CASRILLSTDTQYF.